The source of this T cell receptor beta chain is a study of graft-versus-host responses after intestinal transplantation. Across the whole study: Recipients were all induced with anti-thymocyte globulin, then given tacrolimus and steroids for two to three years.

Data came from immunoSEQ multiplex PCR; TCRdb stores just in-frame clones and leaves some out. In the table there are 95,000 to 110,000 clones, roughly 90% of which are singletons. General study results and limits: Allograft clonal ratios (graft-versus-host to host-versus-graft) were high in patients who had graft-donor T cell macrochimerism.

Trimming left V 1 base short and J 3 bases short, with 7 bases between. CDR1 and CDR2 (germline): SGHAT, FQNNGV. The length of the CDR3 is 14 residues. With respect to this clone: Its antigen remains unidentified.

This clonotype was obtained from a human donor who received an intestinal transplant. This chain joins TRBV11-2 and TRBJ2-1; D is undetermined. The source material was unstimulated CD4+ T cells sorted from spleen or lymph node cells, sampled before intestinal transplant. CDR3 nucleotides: TGTGCCAGCAGCTTAGGGTCCAACTACAATGAGCAGTTCTTC. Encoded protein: CASSLGSNYNEQFF.